A single sample is the source of the 31 T cell receptor beta chains below, sequenced in a study of post-analysis software for immune sequencing data. TCR beta libraries were prepared from cDNA with unique molecular identifiers. TCRdb reanalysed the PCR reads using MiXCR and keeps one entry per CDR3 protein. The table includes about 500,000 distinct CDR3 sequences, approximately 45% detected once. Study results and limitations: TRBV5-6, TRBV5-1 and TRBV20-1 belonged to a set of about five TRBV segments that were more frequent in patients than controls.

What these receptors recognize is not known. What was sequenced was blood. These receptors were obtained from a girl aged 10-17 years with multiple sclerosis.

This clonotype was seen only a few times. This sequence joins TRBV11-2 and TRBJ2-3, with unresolved D. The ends were cut back, 5 bases at V and 0 bases at J, with 12 bases in the middle. The CDR3 consists of 15 residues. Germline values: CDR1 SGHAT, CDR2 FQNNGV. CDR3 coding DNA: TGTGCCAGCAGCCCCAACTCCGACAGCACAGATACGCAGTATTTT. Its protein is CASSPNSDSTDTQYF.

This clonotype was observed a few times. The chain couples TRBV29-1 to TRBJ1-2; tentative D call: TRBD1 (5 bases). The V gene's germline CDR1 is SQVTM and CDR2 ANQGSEA. The CDR3 covers 15 residues. Trimming cost V 6 bases and J 3 bases, with 20 bases left between them. The CDR3 is CSVEGPGPKYYGYTF. CDR3 coding DNA: TGCAGCGTCGAGGGGCCGGGACCTAAGTACTATGGCTACACCTTC.

This clonotype was detected a few times. At one of its ends the junction is not consistent with the germline gene, which may arise from a read error. This chain's CDR3 is CASSPGLAGVDTQYF. In DNA form, the CDR3 reads TGTGCTAGCAGCCCGGGACTAGCGGGAGTTGATACGCAGTATTTT. This chain links TRBV7-7 with TRBJ2-3, with 14 bases matching TRBD2. Germline lookup yields CDR1 SSHAT and CDR2 FNYEAQ (reference sequence). This CDR3 contains 15 residues.

This clonotype has just a few counts. The gene calls are TRBV10-3 and TRBJ2-7, with D possibly matching TRBD2 (7 bases). With 9 bases removed from V and 2 bases from J, the gap between germline ends came to 17 bases. The CDR3 loop spans 14 amino acids. Germline CDR1 ENHRY, CDR2 SYGVKD. This CDR3 reads CAIGGGSVPYEQYF. Here the CDR3 DNA reads TGTGCCATTGGGGGGGGCTCGGTGCCCTACGAGCAGTACTTC.

The chain recombines TRBV28 with TRBJ2-6; no clear D gene. Germline CDR1 MDHEN, CDR2 SYDVKM. The CDR3 length is 15 residues. V lost 3 bases and J lost 0, with 6 bases in between. The CDR3: CASSFSPSGANVLTF. CDR3 in DNA: TGTGCCAGCAGTTTTAGTCCCTCTGGGGCCAACGTCCTGACTTTC.

There are a few counts of this clonotype. This chain uses TRBV5-4 with TRBJ2-5, with no clear D. Germline lookup yields CDR1 SGHNT and CDR2 YYREEE (reference sequence). The CDR3 is 12 amino acids. V was clipped by 2 bases and J by 4 bases, with 6 bases between them. CDR3 nucleotide sequence: TGTGCCAGCAGCTTCCCGGGAGAGACCCAGTACTTC. It is translated as CASSFPGETQYF.

With respect to this clonotype: One end of the junction does not line up with germline, which may come from a read error. The chain uses TRBV29-1 and TRBJ2-1, with TRBD2 matching 9 bases. The CDR3 loop spans 14 amino acids. Germline V gene sequence: CDR1 SQVTM, CDR2 ANQGSEA. Here the CDR3 DNA reads TGCAGCGTTGGAGGGGGACTAGCCTACAATGGGCAGTTCTTC. It codes for CSVGGGLAYNGQFF.

This clonotype has a handful of counts. The CDR3 is CAISESPQETQYF. The CDR3 DNA reads TGTGCCATCAGTGAGTCCCCCCAAGAGACCCAGTACTTC. The chain has TRBV10-3 and TRBJ2-5; no firm D call. The length of the CDR3 is 13 residues. V was clipped by 0 bases and J by 1 base, with 3 bases between them. Germline-derived CDR1 and CDR2 are ENHRY and SYGVKD.

V is TRBV29-1 and J is TRBJ2-7; either TRBD1 or TRBD2 may supply D (5 bases each). Germline assignment: CDR1 SQVTM and CDR2 ANQGSEA. The ends were cut back, 3 bases at V and 3 bases at J, with 15 bases in the middle. CDR3 size: 14 residues. The CDR3 loop is CSVDSQGEGYEQYV. The CDR3 DNA reads TGCAGCGTTGACTCCCAGGGTGAGGGCTACGAGCAGTACGTC.

The chain combines TRBV9 with TRBJ1-1, with a weak D call TRBD1 (6 bases). There are 15 residues in the CDR3. From germline, CDR1 is SGDLS and CDR2 YYNGEE. The germline V and J ends were trimmed by 3 bases and 0 bases, with 12 bases remaining between them. The DNA for the CDR3 is TGTGCCAGCAGCGGGGCAGGGGTCATGAACACTGAAGCTTTCTTT. Protein: CASSGAGVMNTEAFF.

This clonotype was detected a few times. The V and J genes are TRBV4-1 and TRBJ2-3; 12 bases are shared with TRBD2. The length of the CDR3 is 17 residues. The ends lost 0 bases at V and 4 bases at J; junction bases unmatched: 5. Germline V lookup: CDR1 MGHRA, CDR2 YSYEKL. The CDR3 sequence is CASSQDLAGGPPDTQYF. CDR3 sequence (DNA): TGCGCCAGCAGCCAAGATCTAGCGGGGGGGCCCCCAGATACGCAGTATTTT.

The CDR3: CASSLSSLASYEQYF. CDR3 coding DNA: TGTGCCAGCAGTTTATCGTCGCTTGCCTCCTACGAGCAGTACTTC. The V call is TRBV27, the J call TRBJ2-7, with unresolved D. CDR3 size: 15 residues. V lost 0 bases, J lost 0 bases, and 9 bases lay in between. Germline assignment: CDR1 MNHEY and CDR2 SMNVEV (reference sequence).

V gene TRBV5-1 combines with J gene TRBJ2-1; possibly TRBD1 or TRBD2 for D (6 bases each). Germline loops: CDR1 SGHRS, CDR2 YFSETQ. This CDR3 spans 18 amino acids. Trimming took 2 bases from V and 0 from J, leaving 18 bases between them. The CDR3 bases are TGCGCCAGCAGCTTAGGGATAAGGGGGGACCTCTCCTACAATGAGCAGTTCTTC. As protein: CASSLGIRGDLSYNEQFF. Variable domain in full (rest from reference TRBV5-1 and TRBJ2-1): KAGVTQTPRYLIKTRGQQVTLSCSPISGHRSVSWYQQTPGQGLQFLFEYFSETQRNKGNFPGRFSGRQFSNSRSEMNVSTLELGDSALYLCASSLGIRGDLSYNEQFFGPGTRLTVL.

The chain carries TRBV10-3 and TRBJ2-1; 8 bases fit TRBD1. The trim removed 8 bases at V and 4 bases at J, leaving 7 bases unmatched. The CDR3 totals 14 residues. CDR1 and CDR2 (germline): ENHRY, SYGVKD. This CDR3 reads CAIAGTGLYNEQFF. CDR3 coding DNA: TGTGCCATCGCCGGGACAGGCTTATACAATGAGCAGTTCTTC.

V is TRBV27 and J is TRBJ2-1, with D tentatively TRBD2 (6 bases). V was clipped by 7 bases and J by 2 bases, with 12 bases between them. Germline V gene data show CDR1 as MNHEY and CDR2 as SMNVEV (reference sequence). This CDR3 has 14 residues. The CDR3 bases are TGTGCCAGCAACCCTAGCGTGCCCTACAATGAGCAGTTCTTC. Encoded protein: CASNPSVPYNEQFF.

This clonotype was counted a single time. CDR3 amino acids: CASSSQGSNSPLHF. CDR3 DNA sequence: TGTGCCAGCAGCTCCCAGGGATCAAATTCACCCCTCCACTTT. This chain links TRBV12-3 or TRBV12-4 with TRBJ1-6; maybe TRBD1 (5 bases). V was trimmed by 6 bases and J by 7 bases, leaving 13 bases between them. CDR3 size: 14 residues.

This clonotype was seen more than once but under ten times. This chain connects TRBV9 to TRBJ2-1; D might be TRBD1 (5 bases). V shed 0 bases and J shed 1 base, with 11 bases lying between them. CDR3 length: 16 residues. Looked up from germline, CDR1 is SGDLS and CDR2 is YYNGEE. CDR3 in DNA: TGTGCCAGCAGCGTAGAAGGGGTAGGTTCCTACAATGAGCAGTTCTTC. It translates to CASSVEGVGSYNEQFF.

This chain connects TRBV7-3 to TRBJ2-3; TRBD1 matches at 10 bases. Unmatched junction bases numbered 7, after V lost 7 bases and J lost 6 bases. The length of the CDR3 is 14 residues. The germline V gene encodes CDR1 SGHTA and CDR2 FQGTGA. The CDR3 region is CASKRQGAMDTQYF. CDR3 coding DNA: TGTGCCAGCAAACGACAGGGGGCAATGGATACGCAGTATTTT.

This clonotype has ten or more counts. The V call is TRBV28, the J call TRBJ2-5; D is possibly TRBD2 (6 bases). CDR3 length: 15 residues. CDR1 is MDHEN, CDR2 SYDVKM, per germline. Trimming took off 4 bases at V and 4 bases at J, with 16 bases between the two ends. CDR3 sequence reads: CASSSRLEVGETQYF. The CDR3 nucleotides are TGTGCCAGCAGTTCCCGACTAGAGGTGGGAGAGACCCAGTACTTC.

V usage is TRBV12-3 or TRBV12-4 and J usage is TRBJ2-6; TRBD1 aligns across 7 bases. With 1 base clipped from V and 0 bases from J, the junction kept 18 bases outside the gene matches. The CDR3 totals 22 residues. CDR3 sequence: CASSLGLRDRVERYSGANVLTF. CDR3 nucleotides: TGTGCCAGCAGTTTAGGTCTACGAGACAGGGTGGAACGGTACTCTGGGGCCAACGTCCTGACTTTC.

The chain has TRBV1 and TRBJ2-2; the tabulated D call, TRBD1, remains unverified against the DNA. TRBV1 constitutes a pseudogene. This CDR3 is 14 amino acids long. CDR3 loop: CTSCEQAQSGELFF. DNA of the CDR3: TGCACCAGCTGTGAACAGGCACAGTCCGGGGAGCTGTTTTTT.

This clonotype was seen more than once but under ten times. Mismatch with germline at one junction end may stem from a read error. The V gene is TRBV10-3, the J gene TRBJ2-5; D gene uncertain. Germline CDR1 and CDR2: ENHRY and SYGVKD. There are 16 residues in the CDR3. The CDR3 loop is CTISKASQLYQETQYF. CDR3 nucleotide sequence: TGTACCATCAGTAAGGCTAGTCAGCTGTACCAAGAGACCCAGTACTTC.

This chain joins TRBV7-9 and TRBJ2-5; 9 nucleotides align to TRBD1. The CDR3 contains 16 residues. CDR1 and CDR2 from the germline V gene are SEHNR and FQNEAQ (reference sequence). The V segment lost 3 bases and the J segment 11 bases; nucleotides outside the gene matches: 16. The CDR3 nucleotides are TGTGCCAGCAGCTTCCGCACCGGGACAGGGACCAGGGAGCAGTACTTC. Its translation is CASSFRTGTGTREQYF.

V gene TRBV5-1 combines with J gene TRBJ2-4; TRBD2 is a possible D gene (5 bases). The CDR3 loop spans 14 amino acids. Per germline, CDR1 SGHRS and CDR2 YFSETQ. Trimming cost V 0 bases and J 5 bases, with 9 bases left between them. The CDR3 DNA follows: TGCGCCAGCAGCTTGGGGGAGAACCAAAACATTCAGTACTTC. Encoded protein: CASSLGENQNIQYF.

CDR3: CASSLTSRDRPQETQYF. The DNA for the CDR3 is TGTGCCAGCAGCTTGACGTCCCGGGACAGACCCCAAGAGACCCAGTACTTC. This chain joins TRBV7-9 and TRBJ2-5; 7 bases are a match to TRBD1. Germline CDR1 and CDR2: SEHNR and FQNEAQ (reference sequence). This CDR3 comprises 17 residues. Trimming at V came to 3 bases and at J to 1 base, leaving 11 bases not matched to a gene. Drawing the rest from reference TRBV7-9 and TRBJ2-5, the complete variable domain is DTGVSQNPRHKITKRGQNVTFRCDPISEHNRLYWYRQTLGQGPEFLTYFQNEAQLEKSRLLSDRFSAERPKGSFSTLEIQRTEQGDSAMYLCASSLTSRDRPQETQYFGPGTRLLVL.

The chain employs TRBV6-4 and TRBJ2-7, with 9 bases fitting TRBD1. Germline V gene sequence: CDR1 MRHNA, CDR2 SNTAGT. The CDR3 length is 20 residues. With V trimmed by 0 bases and J by 4 bases, 19 bases remained unmatched. CDR3 nucleotide sequence: TGTGCCAGCAGTGACTCTCGTCTGTTTTCTTCGTGGACAGGGGCATACGAGCAGTACTTC. Its protein product is CASSDSRLFSSWTGAYEQYF.

This chain joins TRBV4-1 and TRBJ2-7; D not resolved. Germline CDR1 is MGHRA and CDR2 is YSYEKL. The CDR3 runs to 14 residues. V gave up 2 bases and J gave up 4 bases, with 12 bases separating them. This CDR3 reads CASSQTSEQYEQYF. CDR3 DNA: TGCGCCAGCAGCCAAACTTCTGAACAGTACGAGCAGTACTTC.

This clonotype was recorded only once. The chain carries TRBV7-3 and TRBJ2-5, with 10 bases aligning to TRBD2. V lost 5 bases, J lost 4 bases, and 7 bases stayed unmatched. This CDR3 has 15 residues. CDR1 and CDR2 from the germline V gene are SGHTA and FQGTGA. The chain's CDR3 is CASSPEREGPETQYF. The CDR3 bases are TGTGCCAGCAGCCCGGAGCGGGAGGGCCCAGAGACCCAGTACTTC.

This clonotype was recorded a few times. The chain employs TRBV5-1 and TRBJ1-6; a weak D match, TRBD1 (5 bases). With 3 bases removed from V and 10 bases from J, the gap between germline ends came to 17 bases. The CDR3 has 15 residues. Germline V CDR1 and CDR2: SGHRS, YFSETQ. The CDR3 DNA reads TGCGCCAGCAGCTCCTCCGCGGGCAGGGACTCACCCCTCCACTTT. Translating gives CASSSSAGRDSPLHF.

This clonotype was detected a few times. V is TRBV6-6 and J is TRBJ1-2; D is possibly TRBD1 (5 bases). The CDR3 runs to 15 residues. Germline V gene sequence: CDR1 MNHNY, CDR2 SVGAGI (reference sequence). V was shortened by 5 bases and J by 0 bases, with 13 bases between the two germline ends. CDR3 region: CASSPLGRANYGYTF. The DNA of the CDR3 is TGTGCCAGCAGTCCCCTGGGACGGGCTAACTATGGCTACACCTTC.

J is TRBJ1-1 and V is TRBV6-2 or TRBV6-3, with 8 positions matching TRBD1. The CDR3 covers 14 residues. CDR1 and CDR2 (germline): MNHEY, SVGEGT. With 6 bases clipped from V and 2 bases from J, the junction kept 5 bases outside the gene matches. DNA for the CDR3: TGTGCCAGCAGGGTACAGGGGGAAAACACTGAAGCTTTCTTT. Protein sequence: CASRVQGENTEAFF.